This entry lists 25 T cell receptor beta chains sequenced from one sample in a study of T cell changes during pregnancy in multiple sclerosis. Generated by immunoSEQ multiplex PCR, the TCRdb table keeps only in-frame clones and is missing some. The table records over 45,000 clones, approximately 90% of them present only once. This specimen was CD4+ T cells from peripheral blood mononuclear cells, taken in the first trimester of pregnancy. These receptors all come from a female donor with multiple sclerosis, enrolled in a pregnancy study.

The V and J genes are TRBV6-5 and TRBJ1-2; D remains ambiguous. Germline CDR1 and CDR2: MNHEY and SVGAGI. The V end was cut by 5 bases, the J end by 0 bases, with 13 bases between. The CDR3 length is 15 residues. The CDR3 DNA reads TGTGCCAGCAGTCAACGGGGAAAAACTAACTATGGCTACACCTTC. It is translated as CASSQRGKTNYGYTF.

This clone has only one observation. The chain is built from TRBV5-8 and TRBJ1-4; D is unclear. V was trimmed by 5 bases and J by 3 bases, leaving 14 bases between them. The germline CDR1 and CDR2 sequences are SGHTS and YDEGEE. The CDR3 sequence is 15 residues long. The CDR3 region has the DNA TGTGCCAGCAGGTTAAGACTGACCTCTAATGAAAAACTGTTTTTT. The encoded protein is CASRLRLTSNEKLFF.

The V call is TRBV18, the J call TRBJ2-2; D gene ambiguous. This CDR3 is 12 amino acids long. V was pared by 3 bases and J by 6 bases, with 5 bases between. Looked up from germline, CDR1 is KGHSH and CDR2 is LQKENI. The CDR3 region is CASSPLPGELFF. The CDR3, as DNA: TGTGCCAGCTCACCTCTACCCGGGGAGCTGTTTTTT.

The chain combines TRBV7-2 with TRBJ2-7; 12 bases map to TRBD2. V dropped 5 bases and J dropped 6; count of bases not matched to a gene: 8. The CDR3 runs to 15 residues. The V gene's germline CDR1 is SGHTA and CDR2 FQGNSA. The CDR3 region has the DNA TGTGCCAGCAGCAACCGACTAGCGGGAGTATCCGAGCAGTACTTC. Translating gives CASSNRLAGVSEQYF.

The V gene is TRBV27, the J gene TRBJ2-7; weak D call: TRBD1 (5 bases). Germline V gene lookup returns CDR1 MNHEY and CDR2 SMNVEV (reference sequence). The CDR3 consists of 16 residues. Trimming pared 4 bases from V and 0 bases from J, leaving 16 bases between. The CDR3 protein is CASSSVRAGYSYEQYF. CDR3 bases: TGTGCCAGCAGTTCCGTTCGGGCAGGGTACTCCTACGAGCAGTACTTC.

This clone was picked up one time. This chain joins TRBV28 and TRBJ2-2; maybe TRBD1 (6 bases). The CDR3 covers 15 residues. Germline loops: CDR1 MDHEN, CDR2 SYDVKM. V gave up 3 bases and J gave up 4 bases, with 12 bases separating them. The CDR3 loop reads CASSFYKGGTGELFF. In DNA, the CDR3 is TGTGCCAGCAGTTTTTACAAAGGGGGCACCGGGGAGCTGTTTTTT.

The V gene is TRBV6-6, the J gene TRBJ2-7, with TRBD2 identical over 8 bases. V was pared by 6 bases and J by 2 bases, with 0 bases of the junction left unmatched. This CDR3 has 12 residues. Germline V gives CDR1 MNHNY, CDR2 SVGAGI (reference sequence). CDR3 in amino acids: CASRAGAYEQYF. The CDR3 nucleotides read TGTGCCAGCAGAGCGGGAGCCTACGAGCAGTACTTC.

CDR3 nucleotides: TGTGCCAGCTCACAGGAGCAGGGGGCCTCTCTCTACGGCTACACCTTC. Protein product: CASSQEQGASLYGYTF. The chain employs TRBV18 and TRBJ1-2; TRBD1 matches at 8 bases. Unmatched junction bases numbered 15, after V lost 4 bases and J lost 8 bases. The CDR3 has 16 residues. CDR1 is KGHSH and CDR2 is LQKENI in the germline V gene.

Here the CDR3 DNA reads TGTGCCAGCAGTGCAACTAGCGGAGGGAGCAATGAGCAGTTCTTC. This translates into CASSATSGGSNEQFF. The chain has TRBV2 and TRBJ2-1; 8 bases fit TRBD2. Germline values: CDR1 SNHLY, CDR2 FYNNEI. The CDR3 length is 15 residues. The trim removed 4 bases at V and 6 bases at J, leaving 8 bases unmatched.

Turning to this clone: This CDR3 is also generated by other DNA sequences in the sample. The V and J genes are TRBV5-1 and TRBJ1-2; D gene uncertain. The germline V and J ends were trimmed by 0 bases and 4 bases, with 10 bases remaining between them. From germline, CDR1 is SGHRS and CDR2 YFSETQ. The CDR3 covers 14 residues. CDR3 nucleotides: TGCGCCAGCAGCTTGGGACAAAACTCCTATGGCTACACCTTC. This translates into CASSLGQNSYGYTF.

The rearrangement uses TRBV11-3 and TRBJ2-7; D is ambiguous. Germline CDR1 is SGHNT and CDR2 is YENEEA. V was pared by 3 bases and J by 3 bases, with 6 bases between. This CDR3 spans 12 amino acids. The CDR3 DNA is TGTGCCAGCAGCTTCCGGTACTACGAGCAGTACTTC. Translation: CASSFRYYEQYF.

This clone has just one count. The chain combines TRBV9 with TRBJ2-1, with D possibly matching TRBD2 (5 bases). Per the germline V gene, CDR1 is SGDLS and CDR2 is YYNGEE. Trimming took 0 bases from V and 7 from J, leaving 11 bases between them. The CDR3 runs 14 residues. CDR3 DNA: TGTGCCAGCAGCGTAGCGCTAGCTTGGAATGAGCAGTTCTTC. Amino acid sequence: CASSVALAWNEQFF.

This sequence joins TRBV18 and TRBJ2-1; 8 nucleotides agree with TRBD1. Unmatched junction bases numbered 12, after V lost 3 bases and J lost 5 bases. Germline CDR1 reads KGHSH; CDR2 reads LQKENI. CDR3 length equals 17 residues. The CDR3 spells CASSPLPTGATHNEQFF. In DNA, the CDR3 is TGTGCCAGCTCACCCTTACCGACAGGGGCGACCCACAATGAGCAGTTCTTC.

This clone was counted once. This CDR3 reads CASSLGDRDHEKLFF. The CDR3 coding sequence is TGTGCCAGCAGCTTAGGGGACAGGGATCATGAAAAACTGTTTTTT. The chain has TRBV11-2 and TRBJ1-4, with TRBD1 matching 9 bases. Trimming removed 1 base from V and 6 bases from J; junction bases left unmatched: 3. This CDR3 contains 15 residues. The germline gives CDR1 SGHAT, CDR2 FQNNGV.

The chain couples TRBV7-3 to TRBJ2-1, with TRBD2 matching 8 bases. The CDR3 is 13 residues long. V dropped 1 base and J dropped 12; count of bases not matched to a gene: 5. The germline CDR1 and CDR2 sequences are SGHTA and FQGTGA. DNA of the CDR3: TGTGCCAGCAGCTTAATGCGGGGGGACTCGCAGTTCTTC. Translation: CASSLMRGDSQFF.

This chain joins TRBV4-3 and TRBJ1-2; 7 bases line up with TRBD1. CDR3 size: 15 residues. Germline V gene sequence: CDR1 LGHNA, CDR2 YSLEER. V lost 5 bases and J lost 4; bases outside the gene matches: 10. CDR3 coding DNA: TGCGCCAGCAGCATACAACAGGGGATAAGCTATGGCTACACCTTC. Its protein product is CASSIQQGISYGYTF.

The rearrangement links TRBV7-8 to TRBJ1-6, with TRBD1 identical over 12 bases. The CDR3 is 15 residues long. Unmatched junction bases numbered 2, after V lost 1 base and J lost 10 bases. Per germline, CDR1 SGHVS and CDR2 FQNEAQ. CDR3 bases: TGTGCCAGCAGCTTAGGGGACAGGGGGCGGTCACCCCTCCACTTT. Amino acid sequence: CASSLGDRGRSPLHF.

About this clone itself: The junction shows a germline mismatch at one end, possibly a read error. The chain uses TRBV7-9 and TRBJ2-7; no reliable D call. This CDR3 spans 12 amino acids. Germline CDR1 reads SEHNR; CDR2 reads FQNEAQ (reference sequence). This CDR3 is CASRGSSHEQYF. The CDR3 nucleotides read TGTGCCAGCAGGGGCTCCTCCCACGAGCAGTACTTC.

The chain is built from TRBV5-1 and TRBJ2-7; 9 bases are a match to TRBD1. The CDR3 runs 13 residues. In germline, CDR1 is SGHRS, CDR2 YFSETQ. Germline trimming cut 0 bases from V and 10 bases from J; bases unmatched to any gene: 5. The CDR3 bases are TGCGCCAGCAGCTTGGCGGGACAGGGTCGACAGTACTTC. Translation gives CASSLAGQGRQYF. Full variable domain (rest looked up from reference TRBV5-1 and TRBJ2-7): KAGVTQTPRYLIKTRGQQVTLSCSPISGHRSVSWYQQTPGQGLQFLFEYFSETQRNKGNFPGRFSGRQFSNSRSEMNVSTLELGDSALYLCASSLAGQGRQYFGPGTRLTVT.

This clone was seen only once. The J gene is TRBJ2-5, the V gene TRBV28, with 8 nucleotides matching TRBD2. There are 16 residues in the CDR3. J was trimmed by 5 bases and V by 5 bases; bases with no gene match: 13. Germline values: CDR1 MDHEN, CDR2 SYDVKM. For the CDR3, the DNA is TGTGCCAGCAGTAGGGAAGCGGGAGTTTCGGGGGAGACCCAGTACTTC. Translated, it gives CASSREAGVSGETQYF.

The gene calls are TRBV2 and TRBJ2-5; D is possibly TRBD2 (6 bases). Germline V lookup: CDR1 SNHLY, CDR2 FYNNEI. Trimming took 8 bases from V and 5 from J, leaving 18 bases between them. CDR3 size: 14 residues. CDR3 DNA: TGTGCCAGCCGATTCGCTAGCGATTGGGAGACCCAGTACTTC. Translation: CASRFASDWETQYF.

The chain uses TRBV5-4 and TRBJ1-1, with 8 positions matching TRBD1. The CDR3 has 14 amino acids. Germline loops: CDR1 SGHNT, CDR2 YYREEE (reference sequence). The trim removed 4 bases at V and 4 bases at J, leaving 6 bases unmatched. CDR3 in amino acids: CASSPGQGFTEAFF. DNA of the CDR3: TGTGCCAGCAGCCCCGGACAGGGCTTCACTGAAGCTTTCTTT.

The chain couples TRBV11-2 to TRBJ2-1, with D tentatively TRBD1 (5 bases). With 7 bases removed from V and 3 bases from J, the gap between germline ends came to 19 bases. The CDR3 is 16 residues long. CDR1 and CDR2 (germline): SGHAT, FQNNGV. In nucleotides, the CDR3 is TGTGCCAGCATTTTAGGGGCGATAACTAACTACAATGAGCAGTTCTTC. Translated, it gives CASILGAITNYNEQFF.

The chain couples TRBV6-1 to TRBJ1-1, with D possibly matching TRBD1 (6 bases). Deletions cut 1 base from V and 9 bases from J, with 21 bases between. This CDR3 has 16 residues. CDR1 is MNHNS and CDR2 is SASEGT in the germline V gene. The CDR3 reads CASSEDGGAKRRKAFF. The CDR3 bases are TGTGCCAGCAGTGAAGATGGGGGGGCGAAGAGGCGGAAAGCTTTCTTT.

The chain joins TRBV5-6 to TRBJ2-5; weak D call: TRBD2 (7 bases). Germline CDR1 SGHDT, CDR2 YYEEEE. The CDR3 length is 16 residues. V gave up 1 base and J gave up 4 bases, with 17 bases separating them. The CDR3: CASSLWVRGAGETQYF. The CDR3, as DNA: TGTGCCAGCAGCTTGTGGGTCCGGGGGGCGGGAGAGACCCAGTACTTC.